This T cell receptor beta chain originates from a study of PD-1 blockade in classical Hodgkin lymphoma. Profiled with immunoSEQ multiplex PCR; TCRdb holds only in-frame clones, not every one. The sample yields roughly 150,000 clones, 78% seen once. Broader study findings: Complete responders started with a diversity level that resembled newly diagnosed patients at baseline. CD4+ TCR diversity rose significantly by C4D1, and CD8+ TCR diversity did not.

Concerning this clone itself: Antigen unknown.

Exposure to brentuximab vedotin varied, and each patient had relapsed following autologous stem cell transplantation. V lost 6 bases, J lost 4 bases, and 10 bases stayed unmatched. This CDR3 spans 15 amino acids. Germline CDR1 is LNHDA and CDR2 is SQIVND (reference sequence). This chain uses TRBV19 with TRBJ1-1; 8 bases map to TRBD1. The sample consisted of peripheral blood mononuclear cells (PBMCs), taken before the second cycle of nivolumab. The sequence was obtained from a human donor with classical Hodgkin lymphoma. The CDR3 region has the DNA TGTGCCAGTAGGGACCAGGGGGCGTTGGGCACTGAAGCTTTCTTT. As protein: CASRDQGALGTEAFF.